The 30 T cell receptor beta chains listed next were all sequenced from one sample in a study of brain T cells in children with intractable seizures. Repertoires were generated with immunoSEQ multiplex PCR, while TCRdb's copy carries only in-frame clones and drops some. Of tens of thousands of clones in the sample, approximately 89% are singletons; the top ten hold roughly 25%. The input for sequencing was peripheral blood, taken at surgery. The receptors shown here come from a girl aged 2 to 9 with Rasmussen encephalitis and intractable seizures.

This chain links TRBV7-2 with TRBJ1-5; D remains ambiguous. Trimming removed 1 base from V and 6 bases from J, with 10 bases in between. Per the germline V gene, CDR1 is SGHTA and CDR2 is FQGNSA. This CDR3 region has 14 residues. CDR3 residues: CASSLGGFGQPQHF. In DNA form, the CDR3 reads TGTGCCAGCAGCTTAGGGGGTTTCGGTCAGCCCCAGCATTTT. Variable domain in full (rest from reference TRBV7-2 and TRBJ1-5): GAGVSQSPSNKVTEKGKDVELRCDPISGHTALYWYRQSLGQGLEFLIYFQGNSAPDKSGLPSDRFSAERTGGSVSTLTIQRTQQEDSAVYLCASSLGGFGQPQHFGDGTRLSIL.

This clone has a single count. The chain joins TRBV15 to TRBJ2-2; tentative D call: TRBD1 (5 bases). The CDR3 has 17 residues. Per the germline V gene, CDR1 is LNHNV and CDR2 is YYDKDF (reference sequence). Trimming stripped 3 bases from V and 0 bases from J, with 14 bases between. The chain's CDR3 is CATSRGPLLANTGELFF. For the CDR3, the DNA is TGTGCCACCAGCAGGGGGCCCCTTCTCGCGAACACCGGGGAGCTGTTTTTT.

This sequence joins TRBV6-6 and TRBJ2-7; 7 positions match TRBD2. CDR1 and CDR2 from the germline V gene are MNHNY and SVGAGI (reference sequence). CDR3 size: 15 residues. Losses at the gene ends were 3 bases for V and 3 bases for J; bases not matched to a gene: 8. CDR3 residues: CASSYYPRGNYEQYF. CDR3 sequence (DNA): TGTGCCAGCAGTTATTACCCGCGGGGGAACTACGAGCAGTACTTC.

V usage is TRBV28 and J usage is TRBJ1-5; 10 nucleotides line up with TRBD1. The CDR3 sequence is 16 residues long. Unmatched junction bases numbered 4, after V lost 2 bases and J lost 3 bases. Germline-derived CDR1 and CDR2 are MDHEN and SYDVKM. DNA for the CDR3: TGTGCCAGCAGTTTAACCGGGACAGGGGTCAATCAGCCCCAGCATTTT. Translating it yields CASSLTGTGVNQPQHF.

The CDR3 reads CASSLRTGYNSPLHF. The DNA for the CDR3 is TGTGCCAGCAGCTTAAGGACAGGGTATAATTCACCCCTCCACTTT. The chain joins TRBV13 to TRBJ1-6; TRBD1 agrees at 8 bases. Per the germline V gene, CDR1 is PRHDT and CDR2 is FYEKMQ (reference sequence). With V trimmed by 2 bases and J by 4 bases, 1 base remained unmatched. This CDR3 has 15 amino acids.

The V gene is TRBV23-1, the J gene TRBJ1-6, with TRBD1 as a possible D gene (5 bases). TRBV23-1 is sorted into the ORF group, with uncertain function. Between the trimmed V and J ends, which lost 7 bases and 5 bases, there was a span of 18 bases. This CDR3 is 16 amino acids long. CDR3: CASTGRVLGDNSPLHF. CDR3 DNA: TGCGCCAGCACCGGCAGGGTCTTGGGGGATAATTCACCCCTCCACTTT.

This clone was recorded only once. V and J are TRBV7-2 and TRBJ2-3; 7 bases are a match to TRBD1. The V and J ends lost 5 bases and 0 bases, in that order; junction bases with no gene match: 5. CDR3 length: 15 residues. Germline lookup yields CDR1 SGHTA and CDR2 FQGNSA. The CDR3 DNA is TGTGCCAGCAGCCGGACAGGCACTAGCACAGATACGCAGTATTTT. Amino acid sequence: CASSRTGTSTDTQYF.

The chain's CDR3 is CASSLEASGGDLKTQYF. In DNA form, the CDR3 reads TGTGCCAGCAGTCTGGAGGCTAGCGGGGGGGACCTGAAGACCCAGTACTTC. The chain combines TRBV28 with TRBJ2-5; TRBD2 agrees at 12 bases. CDR1 is MDHEN and CDR2 is SYDVKM in the germline V gene. The length of the CDR3 is 17 residues. V shed 5 bases and J 6 bases; nucleotides not matched to a gene: 13.

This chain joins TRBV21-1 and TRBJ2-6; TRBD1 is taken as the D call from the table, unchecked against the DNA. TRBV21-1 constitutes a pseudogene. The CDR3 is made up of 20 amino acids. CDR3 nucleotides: TGTGCCAGCAGCAAAAGGAGGGACAGGCAACATTCGTCTGGGGCCAACGTCCTGACTTTC. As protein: CASSKRRDRQHSSGANVLTF.

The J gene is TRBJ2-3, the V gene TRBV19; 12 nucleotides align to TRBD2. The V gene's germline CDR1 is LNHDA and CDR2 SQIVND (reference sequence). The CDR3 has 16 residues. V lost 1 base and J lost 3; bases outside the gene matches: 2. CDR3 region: CASSIGGLAGTDTQYF. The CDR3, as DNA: TGTGCCAGTAGTATAGGAGGACTAGCGGGGACAGATACGCAGTATTTT.

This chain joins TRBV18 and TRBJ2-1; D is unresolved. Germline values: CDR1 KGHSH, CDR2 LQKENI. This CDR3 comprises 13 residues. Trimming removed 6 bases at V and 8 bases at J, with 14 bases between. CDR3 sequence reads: CASSPQNLDEQFF. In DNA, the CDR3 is TGTGCCAGCTCCCCCCAAAATTTGGATGAGCAGTTCTTC.

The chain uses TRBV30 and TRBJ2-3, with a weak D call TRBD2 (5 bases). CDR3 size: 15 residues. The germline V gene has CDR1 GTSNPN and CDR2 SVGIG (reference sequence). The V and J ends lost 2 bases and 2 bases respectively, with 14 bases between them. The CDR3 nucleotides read TGTGCCTGGAGTAGGGAGACCTCCCTCACAGATACGCAGTATTTT. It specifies CAWSRETSLTDTQYF. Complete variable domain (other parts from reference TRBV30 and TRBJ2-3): SQTIHQWPATLVQPVGSPLSLECTVEGTSNPNLYWYRQAAGRGLQLLFYSVGIGQISSEVPQNLSASRPQDRQFILSSKKLLLSDSGFYLCAWSRETSLTDTQYFGPGTRLTVL.

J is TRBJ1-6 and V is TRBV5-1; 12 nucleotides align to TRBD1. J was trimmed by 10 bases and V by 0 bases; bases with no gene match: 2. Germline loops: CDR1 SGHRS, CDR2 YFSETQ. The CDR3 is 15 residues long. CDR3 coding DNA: TGCGCCAGCAGCTTGGGGGACAGGGGGCTCTCACCCCTCCACTTT. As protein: CASSLGDRGLSPLHF.

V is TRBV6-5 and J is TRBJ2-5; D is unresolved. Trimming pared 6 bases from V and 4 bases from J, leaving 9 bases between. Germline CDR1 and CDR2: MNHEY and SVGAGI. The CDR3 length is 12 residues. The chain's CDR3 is CASSRNPETQYF. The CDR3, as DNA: TGTGCCAGCAGCCGAAACCCAGAGACCCAGTACTTC.

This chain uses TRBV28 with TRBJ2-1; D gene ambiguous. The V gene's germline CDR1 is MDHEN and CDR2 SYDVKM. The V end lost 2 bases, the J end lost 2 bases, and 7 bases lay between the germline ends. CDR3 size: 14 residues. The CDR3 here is CASSLPPPYNEQFF. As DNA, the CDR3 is TGTGCCAGCAGTTTACCCCCACCCTACAATGAGCAGTTCTTC.

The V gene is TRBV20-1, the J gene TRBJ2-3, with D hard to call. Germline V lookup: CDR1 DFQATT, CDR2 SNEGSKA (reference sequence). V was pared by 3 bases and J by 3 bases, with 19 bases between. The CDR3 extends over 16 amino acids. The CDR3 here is CSASVGASISTDTQYF. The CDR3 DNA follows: TGCAGTGCTAGTGTGGGTGCCTCAATCAGTACAGATACGCAGTATTTT.

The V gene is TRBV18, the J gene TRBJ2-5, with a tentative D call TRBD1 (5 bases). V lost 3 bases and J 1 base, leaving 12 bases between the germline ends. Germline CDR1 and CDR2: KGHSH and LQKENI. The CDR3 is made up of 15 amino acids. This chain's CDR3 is CASSPWSGLQETQYF. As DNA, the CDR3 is TGTGCCAGCTCACCTTGGTCAGGGCTCCAAGAGACCCAGTACTTC.

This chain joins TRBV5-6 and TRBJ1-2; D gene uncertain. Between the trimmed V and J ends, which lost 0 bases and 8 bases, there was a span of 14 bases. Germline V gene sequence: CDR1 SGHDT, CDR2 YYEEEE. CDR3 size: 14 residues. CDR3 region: CASSLASGVGGYTF. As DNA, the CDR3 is TGTGCCAGCAGCTTGGCCAGCGGGGTAGGAGGCTACACCTTC.

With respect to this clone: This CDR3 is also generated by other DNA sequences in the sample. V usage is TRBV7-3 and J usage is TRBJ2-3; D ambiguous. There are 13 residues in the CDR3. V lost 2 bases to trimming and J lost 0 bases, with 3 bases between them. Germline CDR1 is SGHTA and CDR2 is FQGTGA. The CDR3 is CASSLSSTDTQYF. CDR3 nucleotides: TGTGCCAGCAGCTTATCAAGCACAGATACGCAGTATTTT.

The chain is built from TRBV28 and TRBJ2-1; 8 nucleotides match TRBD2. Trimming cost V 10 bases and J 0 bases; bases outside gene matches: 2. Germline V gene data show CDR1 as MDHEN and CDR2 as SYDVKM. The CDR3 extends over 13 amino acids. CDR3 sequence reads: CAISGSSYNEQFF. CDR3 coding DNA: TGTGCCATCAGCGGGAGCTCCTACAATGAGCAGTTCTTC.

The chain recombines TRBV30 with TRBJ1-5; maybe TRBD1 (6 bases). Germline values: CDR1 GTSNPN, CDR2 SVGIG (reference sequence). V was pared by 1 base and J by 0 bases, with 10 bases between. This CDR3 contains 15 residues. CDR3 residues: CAWSEQGGSNQPQHF. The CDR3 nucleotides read TGTGCCTGGAGTGAACAGGGAGGTAGCAATCAGCCCCAGCATTTT.

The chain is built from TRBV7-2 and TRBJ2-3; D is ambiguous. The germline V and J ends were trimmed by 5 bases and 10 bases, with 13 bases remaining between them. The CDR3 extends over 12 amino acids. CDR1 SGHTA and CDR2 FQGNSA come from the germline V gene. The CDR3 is CASSQRGRPQYF. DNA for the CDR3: TGTGCCAGCAGCCAACGCGGACGCCCGCAGTATTTT.

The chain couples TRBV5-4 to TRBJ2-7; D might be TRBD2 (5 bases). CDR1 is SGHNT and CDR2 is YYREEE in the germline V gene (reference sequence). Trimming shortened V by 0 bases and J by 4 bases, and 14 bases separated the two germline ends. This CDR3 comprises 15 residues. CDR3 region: CASSLGGLPQYEQYF. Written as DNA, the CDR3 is TGTGCCAGCAGCTTGGGTGGACTCCCACAATACGAGCAGTACTTC.

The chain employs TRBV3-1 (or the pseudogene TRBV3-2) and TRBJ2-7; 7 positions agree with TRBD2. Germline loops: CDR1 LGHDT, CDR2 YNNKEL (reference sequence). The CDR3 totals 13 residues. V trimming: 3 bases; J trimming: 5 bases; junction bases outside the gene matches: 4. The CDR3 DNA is TGTGCCAGCAGCCAGGGAGGGAGCCACGAGCAGTACTTC. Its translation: CASSQGGSHEQYF.

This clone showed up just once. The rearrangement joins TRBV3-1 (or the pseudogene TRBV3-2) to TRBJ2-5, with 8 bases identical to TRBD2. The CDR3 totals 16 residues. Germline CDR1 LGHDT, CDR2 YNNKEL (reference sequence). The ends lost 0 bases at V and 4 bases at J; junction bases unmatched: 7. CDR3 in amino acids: CASSQDPTGGRETQYF. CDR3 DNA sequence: TGTGCCAGCAGCCAAGATCCGACGGGGGGGCGAGAGACCCAGTACTTC.

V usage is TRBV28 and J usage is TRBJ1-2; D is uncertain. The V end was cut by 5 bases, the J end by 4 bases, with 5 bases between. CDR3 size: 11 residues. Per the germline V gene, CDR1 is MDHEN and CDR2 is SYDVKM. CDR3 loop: CASSTIYGYTF. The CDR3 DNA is TGTGCCAGCAGTACCATCTATGGCTACACCTTC.

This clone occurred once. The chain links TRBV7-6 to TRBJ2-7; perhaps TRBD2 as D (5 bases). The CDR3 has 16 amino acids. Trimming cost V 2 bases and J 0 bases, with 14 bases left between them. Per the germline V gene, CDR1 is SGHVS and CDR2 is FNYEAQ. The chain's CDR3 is CASSLRRVPSSYEQYF. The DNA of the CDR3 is TGTGCCAGCAGCTTAAGGCGGGTCCCTAGCTCCTACGAGCAGTACTTC.

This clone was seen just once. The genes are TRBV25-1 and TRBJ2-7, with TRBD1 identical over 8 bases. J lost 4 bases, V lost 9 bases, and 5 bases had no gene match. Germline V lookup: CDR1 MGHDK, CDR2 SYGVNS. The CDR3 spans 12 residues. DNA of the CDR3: TGTGCCAGTACAGGGACAGGTTACGAGCAGTACTTC. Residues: CASTGTGYEQYF.

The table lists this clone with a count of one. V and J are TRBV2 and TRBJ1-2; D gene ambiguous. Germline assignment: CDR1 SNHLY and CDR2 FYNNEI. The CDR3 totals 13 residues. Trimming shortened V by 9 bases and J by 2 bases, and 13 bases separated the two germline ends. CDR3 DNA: TGTGCCAGTCTGGGAGGACGAAACTATGGCTACACCTTC. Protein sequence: CASLGGRNYGYTF.

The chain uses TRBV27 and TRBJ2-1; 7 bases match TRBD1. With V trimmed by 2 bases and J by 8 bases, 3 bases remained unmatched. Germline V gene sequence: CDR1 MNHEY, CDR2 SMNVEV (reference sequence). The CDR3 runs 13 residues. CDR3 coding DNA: TGTGCCAGCAGTTTACGAGGGGGCTATGAGCAGTTCTTC. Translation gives CASSLRGGYEQFF.